The 24 T cell receptor beta chains below all came from one sample that was sequenced in a study of T cell responses to AZD1222 COVID-19 vaccine. Measured with immunoSEQ multiplex PCR; TCRdb has only the in-frame clones, and not every one. The sample contains about 150,000 clones, approximately 87% of which appear only once. The starting material was peripheral blood, obtained 28 days after the second AZD1222 dose. The receptors here all came from an adult who received the AZD1222 COVID-19 vaccine.

The table lists this clone with a few counts. This chain connects TRBV5-4 to TRBJ2-7, with 11 bases identical to TRBD2. The germline CDR1 and CDR2 sequences are SGHNT and YYREEE (reference sequence). With V trimmed by 4 bases and J by 6 bases, 6 bases remained unmatched. CDR3 length equals 14 residues. The CDR3 region is CASSHSGGASEQYF. CDR3 in DNA: TGTGCCAGCAGCCATAGCGGGGGGGCATCCGAGCAGTACTTC.

The gene calls are TRBV7-9 and TRBJ1-1, with D possibly being TRBD1 (5 bases). The germline V gene encodes CDR1 SEHNR and CDR2 FQNEAQ (reference sequence). V was shortened by 5 bases and J by 2 bases, with 9 bases between the two germline ends. The CDR3 runs 13 residues. In nucleotides, the CDR3 is TGTGCCAGCAGCCCCGACAGCAACACTGAAGCTTTCTTT. Amino acids: CASSPDSNTEAFF. Combining the CDR3 with reference TRBV7-9 and TRBJ1-1 gives the whole variable domain DTGVSQNPRHKITKRGQNVTFRCDPISEHNRLYWYRQTLGQGPEFLTYFQNEAQLEKSRLLSDRFSAERPKGSFSTLEIQRTEQGDSAMYLCASSPDSNTEAFFGQGTRLTVV.

The CDR3 DNA follows: TGTGCCAGCAGCCCTCGGGACATTCAAGAGACCCAGTACTTC. This sequence encodes CASSPRDIQETQYF. The gene calls are TRBV9 and TRBJ2-5; D possibly corresponds to TRBD1 (6 bases). V was trimmed by 4 bases and J by 2 bases, leaving 12 bases between them. CDR3 size: 14 residues. Germline CDR1 SGDLS, CDR2 YYNGEE.

CDR3 sequence reads: CASSLPRRLGETQYF. Written as DNA, the CDR3 is TGTGCCAGCAGCTTACCTCGGAGACTCGGGGAGACCCAGTACTTC. The rearrangement joins TRBV7-9 to TRBJ2-5, with D hard to call. The CDR3 runs to 15 residues. Germline V gene data show CDR1 as SEHNR and CDR2 as FQNEAQ (reference sequence). Trimming shortened V by 2 bases and J by 5 bases, and 15 bases separated the two germline ends.

The chain has TRBV6-2 or TRBV6-3 and TRBJ1-1; a weak D match, TRBD1 (6 bases). The CDR3 sequence is 15 residues long. V was shortened by 7 bases and J by 5 bases, with 20 bases between the two germline ends. Germline-derived CDR1 and CDR2 are MNHEY and SVGEGT. CDR3 DNA sequence: TGTGCCAGCAACCCTAGCGGGGGCCAAGGGACTGAAGCTTTCTTT. It codes for CASNPSGGQGTEAFF.

The chain links TRBV5-1 to TRBJ1-6; no clear D gene. Trimming took 4 bases from V and 5 from J, leaving 4 bases between them. This CDR3 is 12 amino acids long. Germline CDR1 and CDR2: SGHRS and YFSETQ. CDR3 residues: CASSNNNSPLHF. DNA of the CDR3: TGCGCCAGCAGCAACAATAATTCACCCCTCCACTTT.

The rearrangement uses TRBV30 and TRBJ1-5; TRBD1 matches at 10 bases. Germline V gene data show CDR1 as GTSNPN and CDR2 as SVGIG (reference sequence). This CDR3 is 15 amino acids long. J gave up 4 bases and V 3 bases, and 6 bases lay outside the gene matches. The CDR3 bases are TGTGCCTGGAGGACAGGGGGCGCCCAAAATCAGCCCCAGCATTTT. Its protein is CAWRTGGAQNQPQHF.

The chain joins TRBV7-9 to TRBJ1-1; 9 nucleotides agree with TRBD1. The germline V gene encodes CDR1 SEHNR and CDR2 FQNEAQ (reference sequence). J was trimmed by 0 bases and V by 5 bases; bases with no gene match: 4. The CDR3 sequence is 15 residues long. The CDR3 nucleotides read TGTGCCAGCAGCCCTCACAGGGGGCTGAACACTGAAGCTTTCTTT. Translation: CASSPHRGLNTEAFF.

The chain recombines TRBV11-3 with TRBJ2-7, with 9 bases lining up with TRBD1. Trimming cost V 0 bases and J 4 bases; bases outside gene matches: 4. CDR1 is SGHNT and CDR2 is YENEEA in the germline V gene. CDR3 length: 15 residues. CDR3 in amino acids: CASSLEGQGRYEQYF. The DNA for the CDR3 is TGTGCCAGCAGCTTAGAGGGACAGGGCCGATACGAGCAGTACTTC.

This rearrangement joins TRBV6-5 to TRBJ2-3; 10 bases agree with TRBD2. The CDR3 totals 16 residues. V was pared by 2 bases and J by 8 bases, with 10 bases of the junction left unmatched. CDR1 and CDR2 (germline): MNHEY, SVGAGI. DNA of the CDR3: TGTGCCAGCAGTTACCTAGCGGGAGAAGGAGGGGGTACGCAGTATTTT. Protein sequence: CASSYLAGEGGGTQYF.

The genes are TRBV3-1 (or the pseudogene TRBV3-2) and TRBJ1-2; TRBD1 is a possible D gene (5 bases). The CDR3 extends over 14 amino acids. V lost 0 bases and J 7 bases, leaving 12 bases between the germline ends. From germline, CDR1 is LGHDT and CDR2 YNNKEL (reference sequence). The CDR3 is CASSQDEGRAGYTF. DNA of the CDR3: TGTGCCAGCAGCCAAGATGAGGGCAGGGCTGGCTACACCTTC.

This chain links TRBV28 with TRBJ1-5; TRBD1 is a possible D gene (6 bases). The CDR3 has 15 residues. From germline, CDR1 is MDHEN and CDR2 SYDVKM. V lost 2 bases to trimming and J lost 4 bases, with 12 bases between them. The CDR3 DNA follows: TGTGCCAGCAGTTTACTGGGGGCGGGGAATCAGCCCCAGCATTTT. Residues: CASSLLGAGNQPQHF.

The gene calls are TRBV2 and TRBJ2-3, with D perhaps TRBD1 or TRBD2 (6 bases each). This CDR3 region has 15 residues. The germline V gene encodes CDR1 SNHLY and CDR2 FYNNEI. V was trimmed by 5 bases and J by 4 bases, leaving 16 bases between them. For the CDR3, the DNA is TGTGCCAGCAGTTTAGAGGGTAGGGGGGCAGATACGCAGTATTTT. Amino acid sequence: CASSLEGRGADTQYF.

The rearrangement links TRBV5-4 to TRBJ1-2; TRBD1 aligns across 8 bases. After removal of 4 bases from V and 8 bases from J, the junction contained 7 bases not matched to a gene. CDR3 length: 13 residues. The V gene's germline CDR1 is SGHNT and CDR2 YYREEE (reference sequence). CDR3 loop: CASSEQGARGYTF. CDR3 DNA: TGTGCCAGCAGCGAGCAGGGGGCGCGAGGCTACACCTTC.

With regard to this clone: At the DNA level, this CDR3 is encoded by other sequences in the same sample as well. The gene calls are TRBV7-9 and TRBJ2-3, with 13 bases matching TRBD2. The V segment lost 4 bases and the J segment 3 bases; nucleotides outside the gene matches: 1. The CDR3 loop spans 15 amino acids. Germline CDR1 is SEHNR and CDR2 is FQNEAQ (reference sequence). The CDR3 DNA sequence: TGTGCCAGCAGCTCGACTAGCGGGAGGACAGATACGCAGTATTTT. Translation: CASSSTSGRTDTQYF.

CDR3 nucleotides: TGTGCCAGCAGCACCTCATTGACAGGTTCACCCCTCCACTTT. It codes for CASSTSLTGSPLHF. J is TRBJ1-6 and V is TRBV3-1 (or the pseudogene TRBV3-2); D is possibly TRBD1 (6 bases). The CDR3 covers 14 residues. V lost 5 bases and J lost 9, with 14 bases in between. Germline V CDR1 and CDR2: LGHDT, YNNKEL (reference sequence).

This chain links TRBV27 with TRBJ2-7; possible D gene TRBD1, 6 bases. The CDR3 contains 13 residues. Germline CDR1 and CDR2: MNHEY and SMNVEV (reference sequence). V lost 3 bases and J 5 bases, leaving 11 bases between the germline ends. The CDR3 loop is CASSFIRGDEQYF. DNA of the CDR3: TGTGCCAGCAGTTTCATCAGGGGAGACGAGCAGTACTTC.

The chain recombines TRBV6-2 or TRBV6-3 with TRBJ1-1; D remains unclear. CDR1 is MNHEY and CDR2 is SVGEGT in the germline V gene. V lost 0 bases and J lost 4, with 12 bases in between. The CDR3 consists of 15 residues. In DNA form, the CDR3 reads TGTGCCAGCAGTTACTCGACGATCCCGTCCACTGAAGCTTTCTTT. Protein: CASSYSTIPSTEAFF.

This clone showed up just once. The rearrangement uses TRBV25-1 and TRBJ2-7; 15 bases are a match to TRBD2. This CDR3 region has 16 residues. Germline-derived CDR1 and CDR2 are MGHDK and SYGVNS. With V trimmed by 3 bases and J by 6 bases, 6 bases remained unmatched. Here the CDR3 reads CASSEPGTSGRPEQYF. Here the CDR3 DNA reads TGTGCCAGCAGTGAGCCCGGGACTAGCGGGAGGCCCGAGCAGTACTTC.

The sample holds a few counts of this clone. The chain links TRBV10-3 to TRBJ1-1, with D perhaps TRBD1 (6 bases). CDR1 ENHRY and CDR2 SYGVKD come from the germline V gene. With 6 bases removed from V and 1 base from J, the gap between germline ends came to 9 bases. The CDR3 has 13 amino acids. CDR3 coding DNA: TGTGCCATCAGCCGGGGGGCGAACACTGAAGCTTTCTTT. It translates to CAISRGANTEAFF.

This chain connects TRBV28 to TRBJ2-7; D uncertain. Trimming removed 5 bases at V and 3 bases at J, with 20 bases between. The CDR3 extends over 16 amino acids. Germline-derived CDR1 and CDR2 are MDHEN and SYDVKM. The CDR3 DNA sequence: TGTGCCAGCAGTAGCCCCGCCTCTTTTGGAAGCTACGAGCAGTACTTC. Translation gives CASSSPASFGSYEQYF.

This sequence joins TRBV29-1 and TRBJ1-5; TRBD1 might be the D (5 bases). Germline values: CDR1 SQVTM, CDR2 ANQGSEA. V dropped 5 bases and J dropped 6 bases, with 14 bases sitting between them. There are 13 residues in the CDR3. CDR3 sequence: CSVREGSGQPQHF. The CDR3 coding sequence is TGCAGCGTTCGGGAGGGGAGTGGTCAGCCCCAGCATTTT.

The chain employs TRBV5-4 and TRBJ2-3; D is possibly TRBD2 (6 bases). The CDR3 covers 17 residues. From germline, CDR1 is SGHNT and CDR2 YYREEE (reference sequence). V lost 0 bases to trimming and J lost 2 bases, with 16 bases between them. This CDR3 reads CASSLGSGKTFTDTQYF. The DNA for the CDR3 is TGTGCCAGCAGCTTGGGTAGCGGAAAAACCTTCACAGATACGCAGTATTTT.

This chain links TRBV12-3 or TRBV12-4 with TRBJ1-1; tentatively, D is TRBD1 (5 bases). The CDR3 has 13 amino acids. V was pared by 5 bases and J by 4 bases, with 11 bases between. CDR3 residues: CASSPGLSTEAFF. The CDR3 coding sequence is TGTGCCAGCAGTCCAGGGTTGAGCACTGAAGCTTTCTTT.